The 23 T cell receptor beta chains below were found in one sample sequenced in a study of glioma-infiltrating T cells after dendritic cell vaccination. Repertoires were generated with immunoSEQ multiplex PCR, while TCRdb's copy carries only in-frame clones and drops some. Of some 70,000 clones in the sample, approximately 78% were seen once. The sample consisted of blood, taken before dendritic cell vaccination. Receptors originate from a human donor with glioblastoma.

The rearrangement joins TRBV6-1 to TRBJ1-5, with 8 bases matching TRBD1. J lost 4 bases, V lost 4 bases, and 6 bases had no gene match. The CDR3 has 15 residues. Germline V gene sequence: CDR1 MNHNS, CDR2 SASEGT. CDR3 protein: CASSGAGGPNQPQHF. CDR3 DNA sequence: TGTGCCAGCAGTGGCGCAGGGGGCCCTAATCAGCCCCAGCATTTT.

The chain recombines TRBV7-2 with TRBJ2-3; no clear D gene. The CDR3 is 13 residues long. Trimming shortened V by 4 bases and J by 4 bases, and 9 bases separated the two germline ends. Germline CDR1 and CDR2: SGHTA and FQGNSA. The DNA of the CDR3 is TGTGCCAGCAGCTCCATCTCGGCAGATACGCAGTATTTT. It yields the protein CASSSISADTQYF.

This chain joins TRBV5-5 and TRBJ1-5, with D uncertain. The CDR3 runs 13 residues. Between the trimmed V and J ends, which lost 4 bases and 5 bases, there was a span of 10 bases. CDR1 is SGHKS and CDR2 is YYEKEE in the germline V gene (reference sequence). DNA of the CDR3: TGTGCCAGCAGCATAAGCTCCGATCAGCCCCAGCATTTT. Residues: CASSISSDQPQHF.

The chain employs TRBV9 and TRBJ2-3; 7 bases map to TRBD2. From germline, CDR1 is SGDLS and CDR2 YYNGEE. The CDR3 spans 16 residues. V shed 0 bases and J 0 bases; nucleotides not matched to a gene: 4. The CDR3 DNA follows: TGTGCCAGCAGCGTAGTTAGCGGGCGAAGCACAGATACGCAGTATTTT. Amino acids: CASSVVSGRSTDTQYF.

The DNA for the CDR3 is TGTGCCATCTCTCCCGCTCCTCGGGACAGGTATGGCTACACCTTC. This translates into CAISPAPRDRYGYTF. The rearrangement joins TRBV10-3 to TRBJ1-2; TRBD1 agrees at 8 bases. CDR3 size: 15 residues. Trimming at V came to 8 bases and at J to 5 bases, leaving 13 bases not matched to a gene. Germline assignment: CDR1 ENHRY and CDR2 SYGVKD.

The sample holds one count of this clone. The V gene is TRBV19, the J gene TRBJ2-6; TRBD1 aligns across 8 bases. With V trimmed by 5 bases and J by 2 bases, 11 bases remained unmatched. Germline loops: CDR1 LNHDA, CDR2 SQIVND (reference sequence). This CDR3 is 18 amino acids long. Here the CDR3 reads CASSGRGRGRAGANVLTF. CDR3 nucleotides: TGTGCCAGTAGTGGGCGGGGCAGGGGGCGTGCTGGGGCCAACGTCCTGACTTTC. Full variable domain (missing parts from reference TRBV19 and TRBJ2-6): DGGITQSPKYLFRKEGQNVTLSCEQNLNHDAMYWYRQDPGQGLRLIYYSQIVNDFQKGDIAEGYSVSREKKESFPLTVTSAQKNPTAFYLCASSGRGRGRAGANVLTFGAGSRLTVL.

J is TRBJ2-4 and V is TRBV5-6; 7 positions agree with TRBD1. Germline V gene data show CDR1 as SGHDT and CDR2 as YYEEEE. CDR3 length equals 13 residues. J lost 9 bases, V lost 4 bases, and 7 bases had no gene match. The DNA for the CDR3 is TGTGCCAGCAGCCACGACAGGGTGGGCATTCAGTACTTC. Its protein product is CASSHDRVGIQYF. The full variable domain, with the rest looked up from reference TRBV5-6 and TRBJ2-4, is DAGVTQSPTHLIKTRGQQVTLRCSPKSGHDTVSWYQQALGQGPQFIFQYYEEEERQRGNFPDRFSGHQFPNYSSELNVNALLLGDSALYLCASSHDRVGIQYFGAGTRLSVL.

This chain joins TRBV5-4 and TRBJ2-7; TRBD1 matches at 10 bases. Germline CDR1 SGHNT, CDR2 YYREEE (reference sequence). Losses at the gene ends were 7 bases for V and 0 bases for J; bases not matched to a gene: 1. This CDR3 region has 13 residues. The chain's CDR3 is CASRDRGSYEQYF. The CDR3 DNA sequence: TGTGCCAGCCGGGACAGGGGCTCCTACGAGCAGTACTTC.

J is TRBJ2-4 and V is TRBV5-1, with a possible D match to TRBD1 (6 bases). The CDR3 consists of 13 residues. The V gene lost 4 bases and the J gene lost 8 bases, with 13 bases spanning the gap. Per germline, CDR1 SGHRS and CDR2 YFSETQ. The CDR3 region has the DNA TGCGCCAGCAGCCTGGACAGTCCGGACATTCAGTACTTC. Protein: CASSLDSPDIQYF.

The chain couples TRBV6-5 to TRBJ1-2, with a weak D call TRBD1 (5 bases). Germline V lookup: CDR1 MNHEY, CDR2 SVGAGI. The CDR3 is 13 amino acids. Trimming removed 5 bases at V and 8 bases at J, with 15 bases between. CDR3 residues: CASSIDSLRGYTF. The CDR3 region has the DNA TGTGCCAGCAGTATCGACAGCCTTAGGGGCTACACCTTC.

The CDR3 region has the DNA TGTGCCAGCAGACAGGGGTTGAACACTGAAGCTTTCTTT. The encoded protein is CASRQGLNTEAFF. The chain couples TRBV6-5 to TRBJ1-1, with 7 bases fitting TRBD1. The CDR3 sequence is 13 residues long. With 6 bases clipped from V and 0 bases from J, the junction kept 1 base outside the gene matches. Germline V CDR1 and CDR2: MNHEY, SVGAGI.

This clone has only a few counts. The rearrangement uses TRBV14 and TRBJ1-2; D not resolved. This CDR3 has 17 residues. Trimming took off 0 bases at V and 0 bases at J, with 14 bases between the two ends. The germline V gene encodes CDR1 SGHDN and CDR2 FVKESK. The CDR3 DNA follows: TGTGCCAGCAGCCAAGATCCACAGTCTACCCCTAACTATGGCTACACCTTC. Its translation: CASSQDPQSTPNYGYTF.

The chain recombines TRBV6-5 with TRBJ2-7; D is possibly TRBD1 (6 bases). This CDR3 contains 14 residues. Trimming cost V 6 bases and J 0 bases, with 12 bases left between them. Germline CDR1 MNHEY, CDR2 SVGAGI. CDR3 bases: TGTGCCAGCAGAGTAACAGGGAGCTCCTACGAGCAGTACTTC. Translating it yields CASRVTGSSYEQYF.

This chain connects TRBV6-5 to TRBJ2-2; TRBD2 matches at 8 bases. The V gene end was trimmed by 6 bases and the J gene end by 0 bases; junction bases not matched to a gene: 3. CDR1 is MNHEY and CDR2 is SVGAGI in the germline V gene. The CDR3 is made up of 15 amino acids. The CDR3 DNA reads as TGTGCCAGCAGCTTGGGACTAGCGAACACCGGGGAGCTGTTTTTT. As protein: CASSLGLANTGELFF.

This chain's CDR3 is CASSRWGAGANVLTF. The CDR3 nucleotides read TGTGCCAGCAGCCGGTGGGGGGCTGGGGCCAACGTCCTGACTTTC. The chain combines TRBV5-4 with TRBJ2-6, with D tentatively TRBD2 (6 bases). The V gene lost 4 bases and the J gene lost 2 bases, with 10 bases spanning the gap. CDR1 SGHNT and CDR2 YYREEE come from the germline V gene (reference sequence). This CDR3 spans 15 amino acids.

This clone showed up just a few times. The chain joins TRBV7-9 to TRBJ2-6; 11 bases are shared with TRBD1. V shed 6 bases and J 5 bases; nucleotides not matched to a gene: 9. In germline, CDR1 is SEHNR, CDR2 FQNEAQ (reference sequence). The CDR3 consists of 17 residues. The CDR3 DNA reads as TGTGCCAGCAGTCCCGGGACAGGGGGGAGTAGGGCCAACGTCCTGACTTTC. It specifies CASSPGTGGSRANVLTF.

CDR3 sequence reads: CASSELRGTGIGYTF. The CDR3 DNA reads TGTGCCAGCAGTGAATTGCGAGGGACAGGGATTGGCTACACCTTC. The chain links TRBV2 to TRBJ1-2; TRBD1 matches at 9 bases. The CDR3 extends over 15 amino acids. Looked up from germline, CDR1 is SNHLY and CDR2 is FYNNEI. J lost 7 bases, V lost 2 bases, and 8 bases had no gene match.

The chain is built from TRBV5-8 and TRBJ1-1; 9 bases line up with TRBD1. Germline V gives CDR1 SGHTS, CDR2 YDEGEE. J was trimmed by 5 bases and V by 0 bases; bases with no gene match: 2. The CDR3 consists of 14 residues. The CDR3 here is CASSLGTGETEAFF. The DNA for the CDR3 is TGTGCCAGCAGCTTGGGGACAGGGGAAACTGAAGCTTTCTTT.

The gene calls are TRBV5-6 and TRBJ2-5; 10 nucleotides align to TRBD2. J was trimmed by 1 base and V by 4 bases; bases with no gene match: 1. The CDR3 has 14 amino acids. Germline V gives CDR1 SGHDT, CDR2 YYEEEE. CDR3 protein: CASSRTSGQETQYF. Written as DNA, the CDR3 is TGTGCCAGCAGCCGGACTAGCGGCCAAGAGACCCAGTACTTC.

The J gene is TRBJ1-4, the V gene TRBV5-4; 8 bases map to TRBD1. Germline V CDR1 and CDR2: SGHNT, YYREEE (reference sequence). The J segment lost 2 bases and the V segment lost 0 bases, leaving 6 bases of the junction unmatched. CDR3 size: 17 residues. The CDR3 DNA reads TGTGCCAGCAGCTTGGCCGGCACAGGGGGGACTAATGAAAAACTGTTTTTT. Protein product: CASSLAGTGGTNEKLFF.

The V and J genes are TRBV19 and TRBJ2-4; the D gene is possibly TRBD2 (5 bases). The length of the CDR3 is 13 residues. The germline CDR1 and CDR2 sequences are LNHDA and SQIVND (reference sequence). Trimming took off 6 bases at V and 0 bases at J, with 6 bases between the two ends. The CDR3 spells CASRGLAKNIQYF. CDR3 in DNA: TGTGCCAGTAGAGGACTAGCCAAAAACATTCAGTACTTC. Full variable domain (missing parts from reference TRBV19 and TRBJ2-4): DGGITQSPKYLFRKEGQNVTLSCEQNLNHDAMYWYRQDPGQGLRLIYYSQIVNDFQKGDIAEGYSVSREKKESFPLTVTSAQKNPTAFYLCASRGLAKNIQYFGAGTRLSVL.

A few counts support this clone. The chain combines TRBV5-4 with TRBJ2-3; TRBD2 matches 10 bases. The junction had 8 bases not matched to a gene; V was cut back by 3 bases and J by 4 bases. Germline V gene data show CDR1 as SGHNT and CDR2 as YYREEE (reference sequence). This CDR3 contains 16 residues. The CDR3 nucleotides read TGTGCCAGCAGCTCTTGGCTAGCGGGGGCCTCAGATACGCAGTATTTT. Protein sequence: CASSSWLAGASDTQYF.

The chain has TRBV7-8 and TRBJ2-7, with TRBD2 as a possible D gene (5 bases). The CDR3 covers 16 residues. V was trimmed by 7 bases and J by 0 bases, leaving 19 bases between them. Germline CDR1 SGHVS, CDR2 FQNEAQ. CDR3 loop: CASIPDLLGSSYEQYF. The CDR3 DNA reads TGTGCCAGCATCCCTGACCTCCTGGGGAGCTCCTACGAGCAGTACTTC.